There are a few counts of the clone carrying this T cell receptor (beta chain). As yet, its antigen is unknown. These data originate in a study of PD-1 blockade in mismatch repair-deficient tumors. This CDR3 spans 15 amino acids. Germline CDR1 is SGDLS and CDR2 is YYNGEE. Trimming removed 1 base from V and 4 bases from J; junction bases left unmatched: 2. Some clones are missing from TCRdb's copy, which holds only in-frame ones; the method was immunoSEQ multiplex PCR. The sample includes about 14,000 clones, approximately 86% of them seen just once. Time point of the sample: approximately 9-day in vitro stimulation with candidate neoantigen peptide 6.

This sequence originates from an adult with mismatch repair-deficient cancer. This specimen was cells cultured in vitro, taken from a patient treated with pembrolizumab. The V call is TRBV9, the J call TRBJ1-3, with 10 bases matching TRBD1. The CDR3 DNA reads TGTGCCAGCAGCGTAAGGACAGGGGGAGGAAACACCATATATTTT. The encoded protein is CASSVRTGGGNTIYF.